The next 24 T cell receptor beta chains were all read from a single sample in a study of regulatory T cells in long-lasting Graves disease. Sequencing libraries for TCR beta were prepared with iRepertoire HTBI primers and Arm-PCR of CDR3 regions. MiXCR, applied by TCRdb to the multiplex PCR reads, yields one record per CDR3 protein. Of hundreds of thousands of distinct CDR3 sequences listed, about 13% are singletons. Documented time point: newly diagnosed GD, antithyroid drugs for less than 3 months. RNA from PBMCs was the source of the TCR library. The sample was also linked to a second study, of T cells in Graves' hyperthyroidism and ophthalmopathy.

The sequenced sample was peripheral blood mononuclear cells (PBMCs), obtained at new diagnosis, from a patient treated with antithyroid drugs. These receptors originate from a man aged 30 to 45 with Graves disease.

This clonotype was counted ten times or more. The chain employs TRBV7-2 and TRBJ2-1, with 10 bases lining up with TRBD2. This CDR3 contains 15 residues. V lost 6 bases and J lost 7; bases outside the gene matches: 9. Germline values: CDR1 SGHTA, CDR2 FQGNSA. CDR3 loop: CASSPGTSAFNEQFF. As DNA, the CDR3 is TGTGCCAGCAGTCCCGGGACTAGCGCATTTAATGAGCAGTTCTTC.

This clonotype showed up many times. The rearrangement uses TRBV11-3 and TRBJ2-1, with a possible D match to TRBD2 (5 bases). Germline V gives CDR1 SGHNT, CDR2 YENEEA. The CDR3 runs to 15 residues. V was pared by 4 bases and J by 0 bases, with 10 bases between. CDR3 region: CASSSRDHSYNEQFF. The CDR3 region has the DNA TGTGCCAGCAGCTCCCGGGATCACTCCTACAATGAGCAGTTCTTC.

Notes on this clonotype: A far larger clone is just one base off, so this is likely a read error. The chain has TRBV5-5 and TRBJ1-1; the D gene is possibly TRBD1 (5 bases). CDR3 length equals 14 residues. Trimming removed 6 bases from V and 0 bases from J, with 12 bases in between. Germline-derived CDR1 and CDR2 are SGHKS and YYEKEE (reference sequence). The CDR3 sequence is CASTSGTVNTEAFF. CDR3 coding DNA: TGTGCCAGCACCTCCGGGACGGTGAACACTGAAGCTTTCTTT.

The chain couples TRBV5-1 to TRBJ2-3; D is unresolved. Trimming shortened V by 2 bases and J by 6 bases, and 10 bases separated the two germline ends. CDR1 and CDR2 (germline): SGHRS, YFSETQ. CDR3 length: 13 residues. Here the CDR3 reads CASSLPPSDTQYF. In DNA form, the CDR3 reads TGCGCCAGCAGCTTACCCCCTTCGGATACGCAGTATTTT.

This clonotype was picked up many times. The V and J genes are TRBV29-1 and TRBJ1-5; D not resolved. Trimming took 4 bases from V and 4 from J, leaving 8 bases between them. In germline, CDR1 is SQVTM, CDR2 ANQGSEA. This CDR3 has 12 amino acids. CDR3 protein: CSVAEENQPQHF. CDR3 coding DNA: TGCAGCGTTGCAGAGGAGAATCAGCCCCAGCATTTT.

This clonotype was seen many times. J is TRBJ2-1 and V is TRBV2; 8 bases are shared with TRBD2. Looked up from germline, CDR1 is SNHLY and CDR2 is FYNNEI. The CDR3 contains 15 residues. J was trimmed by 5 bases and V by 5 bases; bases with no gene match: 8. The CDR3 DNA follows: TGTGCCAGCAGTCCCGGACTAGCCCTCAACAATGAGCAGTTCTTC. It codes for CASSPGLALNNEQFF.

This clonotype occurred many times. The gene calls are TRBV6-1 and TRBJ2-3, with TRBD2 matching over 7 bases. The CDR3 runs 15 residues. Germline CDR1 reads MNHNS; CDR2 reads SASEGT. V gave up 10 bases and J gave up 4 bases; unmatched junction bases: 14. The DNA for the CDR3 is TGTGCCACCGGGGGTCGGCGGGAGAGCCCAGATACGCAGTATTTT. This gives the protein CATGGRRESPDTQYF.

Only one count was recorded for this clonotype. The rearrangement joins TRBV11-3 to TRBJ2-3; TRBD1 or TRBD2 may be the D gene (5 bases each). This CDR3 region has 16 residues. Germline V gives CDR1 SGHNT, CDR2 YENEEA. Between the trimmed V and J ends, which lost 1 base and 1 base, there was a span of 12 bases. CDR3 residues: CASSLAGRSRTDTQYF. CDR3 bases: TGTGCCAGCAGCTTAGCGGGGCGGAGCCGCACAGATACGCAGTATTTT.

This clonotype appeared many times. DNA of the CDR3: TGTGCCATCAGTGAGAATTCGGGGGTCAGGGGCTCCTACGAGCAGTACTTC. It specifies CAISENSGVRGSYEQYF. The chain couples TRBV10-3 to TRBJ2-7; D may match TRBD1 or TRBD2 (6 bases each). Trimming took 2 bases from V and 0 from J, leaving 17 bases between them. CDR3 size: 17 residues. Germline CDR1 reads ENHRY; CDR2 reads SYGVKD.

This clonotype was seen a handful of times. The chain combines TRBV4-1 with TRBJ1-1; TRBD1 might be the D (6 bases). V was shortened by 3 bases and J by 0 bases, with 11 bases between the two germline ends. CDR3 length: 15 residues. The germline V gene has CDR1 MGHRA and CDR2 YSYEKL. In nucleotides, the CDR3 is TGCGCCAGCAGCCAGGCAGGGGCCCTGAACACTGAAGCTTTCTTT. Amino acids: CASSQAGALNTEAFF.

Turning to this clonotype: A read error may be the cause here, since a much bigger clone is one base away. The chain employs TRBV11-2 and TRBJ2-1; D gene uncertain. Germline CDR1 reads SGHAT; CDR2 reads FQNNGV. The CDR3 is 16 residues long. DNA of the CDR3: TGTGCCAGCAGCTTTTTAGTATCAAGCTCCTACAATGGGCAGTTCTTC. Translated, it gives CASSFLVSSSYNGQFF.

The table lists this clonotype with many counts. Here the CDR3 DNA reads TGTGCCAGCAGTGATGGTCCTTACAATGAGCAGTTCTTC. Translating it yields CASSDGPYNEQFF. The chain recombines TRBV2 with TRBJ2-1, with D hard to call. Germline CDR1 SNHLY, CDR2 FYNNEI. The CDR3 spans 13 residues. Trimming removed 3 bases at V and 4 bases at J, with 7 bases between.

This clonotype was recorded a few times. This chain joins TRBV20-1 and TRBJ2-1; perhaps D is TRBD1 or TRBD2 (5 bases each). The germline CDR1 and CDR2 sequences are DFQATT and SNEGSKA (reference sequence). Trimming removed 4 bases at V and 0 bases at J, with 10 bases between. CDR3 size: 14 residues. The CDR3 nucleotides read TGCAGTGCTAAGAAGGGGAGCTCCTACAATGAGCAGTTCTTC. Encoded protein: CSAKKGSSYNEQFF.

This clonotype has more than one count but fewer than ten. The chain is built from TRBV6-1 and TRBJ1-1; D is undetermined. The CDR3 is made up of 15 amino acids. CDR1 is MNHNS, CDR2 SASEGT, per germline. V was pared by 3 bases and J by 0 bases, with 11 bases between. The CDR3 DNA sequence: TGTGCCAGCAGTGAGGCAGGCAATATGAACACTGAAGCTTTCTTT. This encodes CASSEAGNMNTEAFF.

This clonotype has at least ten counts. The chain couples TRBV6-5 to TRBJ2-1; D might be TRBD1 or TRBD2, each matching 5 bases. From germline, CDR1 is MNHEY and CDR2 SVGAGI. V dropped 2 bases and J dropped 0 bases, with 11 bases sitting between them. CDR3 length: 16 residues. CDR3 loop: CASSYMRGSSYNEQFF. CDR3 in DNA: TGTGCCAGCAGTTACATGAGGGGTAGCTCCTACAATGAGCAGTTCTTC.

This clonotype was recorded many times. The chain carries TRBV2 and TRBJ1-3; the match to TRBD1 covers 7 bases. Germline loops: CDR1 SNHLY, CDR2 FYNNEI. This CDR3 has 13 residues. With V trimmed by 8 bases and J by 0 bases, 1 base remained unmatched. The CDR3 loop is CASGQVSGNTIYF. CDR3 DNA sequence: TGTGCCAGCGGACAGGTCTCTGGAAACACCATATATTTT.

The gene calls are TRBV5-1 and TRBJ2-3, with TRBD2 matching over 8 bases. This CDR3 contains 15 residues. CDR1 is SGHRS, CDR2 YFSETQ, per germline. With 4 bases clipped from V and 1 base from J, the junction kept 5 bases outside the gene matches. The CDR3 nucleotides are TGCGCCAGCAGCCATAGCGGGACGGGCACAGATACGCAGTATTTT. This codes for CASSHSGTGTDTQYF.

This clonotype was observed a handful of times. DNA of the CDR3: TGTGCCAGCAGTTTAACTAGCGGGGGGGGGGTGAAGACCCAGTACTTC. Protein sequence: CASSLTSGGGVKTQYF. This chain joins TRBV12-3 or TRBV12-4 and TRBJ2-5; 13 bases match TRBD2. The CDR3 covers 16 residues. V lost 2 bases to trimming and J lost 6 bases; unmatched junction nucleotides: 6.

The V gene is TRBV7-2, the J gene TRBJ2-2; 10 bases agree with TRBD2. The length of the CDR3 is 14 residues. V lost 5 bases to trimming and J lost 6 bases; unmatched junction nucleotides: 3. Germline values: CDR1 SGHTA, CDR2 FQGNSA. The CDR3: CASSPGTSAGELFF. The CDR3 DNA follows: TGTGCCAGCAGCCCCGGGACTAGCGCCGGGGAGCTGTTTTTT. Using reference TRBV7-2 and TRBJ2-2 for the parts outside the CDR3, the full variable domain is GAGVSQSPSNKVTEKGKDVELRCDPISGHTALYWYRQSLGQGLEFLIYFQGNSAPDKSGLPSDRFSAERTGGSVSTLTIQRTQQEDSAVYLCASSPGTSAGELFFGEGSRLTVL.

This clonotype was seen a few times. The J gene is TRBJ2-1, the V gene TRBV6-1, with TRBD2 matching over 7 bases. Germline-derived CDR1 and CDR2 are MNHNS and SASEGT. The CDR3 loop spans 17 amino acids. After removal of 6 bases from V and 5 bases from J, the junction contained 16 bases not matched to a gene. The CDR3: CASSLGLDGRIHNEQFF. The DNA of the CDR3 is TGTGCCAGCAGCTTAGGCCTCGACGGGAGGATACACAATGAGCAGTTCTTC.

This clonotype was recorded many times. The V and J genes are TRBV12-3 or TRBV12-4 and TRBJ1-2, with D possibly matching TRBD1 (6 bases). V shed 5 bases and J shed 4 bases, with 14 bases lying between them. This CDR3 is built from 14 residues. The CDR3 loop reads CASSTGRTGYGYTF. The CDR3 nucleotides read TGTGCCAGCAGTACAGGGAGAACGGGCTATGGCTACACCTTC.

In this sample, this clonotype turned up many times. The genes are TRBV10-3 and TRBJ2-5; D may be TRBD2 (6 bases). The CDR3 consists of 14 residues. The V gene lost 5 bases and the J gene lost 2 bases, with 12 bases spanning the gap. CDR1 and CDR2 (germline): ENHRY, SYGVKD. The CDR3 here is CAISRPGLQETQYF. CDR3 nucleotides: TGTGCCATCAGTCGGCCAGGACTACAAGAGACCCAGTACTTC.

This clonotype was observed many times. J is TRBJ2-3 and V is TRBV7-9; 9 nucleotides agree with TRBD2. The CDR3 loop spans 15 amino acids. Germline trimming cut 5 bases from V and 3 bases from J; bases unmatched to any gene: 6. The germline gives CDR1 SEHNR, CDR2 FQNEAQ (reference sequence). The CDR3 DNA reads TGTGCCAGCAGCCCTGGGGGACTAGCAACAGATACGCAGTATTTT. Translating it yields CASSPGGLATDTQYF.

This clonotype was counted ten times or more. The V gene is TRBV20-1, the J gene TRBJ2-7; 8 bases match TRBD1. This CDR3 contains 11 residues. Per the germline V gene, CDR1 is DFQATT and CDR2 is SNEGSKA (reference sequence). CDR3 protein: CTGDRFLEQYF. The CDR3 DNA follows: TGCACGGGGGACAGGTTTCTCGAGCAGTACTTC.